A single count supports the clone carrying this TCR beta chain. Its antigen is unknown. The PCR contained 60 Vbeta and 13 Jbeta primers. Repertoires were generated with immunoSEQ multiplex PCR, while TCRdb's copy carries only in-frame clones and drops some. The sample includes around 94,000 clones, approximately 87% of them seen just once. The data derive from a study of cytomegalovirus exposure and HLA in healthy donors. Study in general: Researchers previously reported finding 117 million unique TCR beta sequences from roughly 200 million T cells.

Study-level points and caveats: It was likely that a cluster of highly shared sequence variants was a sequencing artifact. For TCR beta chains, V- and J-gene trimming was later linked to a missense DCLRE1C variant. As immune exposure information, only CMV serostatus was available.

The germline CDR1 and CDR2 sequences are SGDLS and YYNGEE. V lost 7 bases to trimming and J lost 9 bases; unmatched junction nucleotides: 10. This CDR3 spans 14 amino acids. The clonotype originates from a middle-aged man in good health and CMV-seronegative. The V gene is TRBV9, the J gene TRBJ2-1, with 10 bases fitting TRBD2. Sequenced sample: PBMCs. DNA for the CDR3: TGTGCCAGCGAAGCGGGGGGGGCTAGCTTTGAGCAGTTCTTC. It translates to CASEAGGASFEQFF.